A single count supports the clone carrying this TCR beta chain. Here immunoSEQ multiplex PCR was the method, and the copy in TCRdb shows in-frame clones only, minus some. In the table there are approximately 110,000 clones, more than 70% of which are singletons. The data stem from a study of T cell responses to AZD1222 COVID-19 vaccine. The ends were cut back, 4 bases at V and 0 bases at J, with 7 bases in the middle. CDR3 length: 12 amino acids. Germline assignment: CDR1 SQVTM and CDR2 ANQGSEA. Sequenced here: peripheral blood, sampled on day 0 of AZD1222 vaccination. This sequence originates from an adult in good health. This sequence joins TRBV29-1 and TRBJ2-7; D unresolved. The CDR3 reads CSVVVDSYEQYF. CDR3 nucleotides: TGCAGCGTTGTTGTTGACTCCTACGAGCAGTACTTC.